These T cell receptor beta chains were read from a single sample in a study of OX40 agonist ivuxolimab in advanced cancers. Clones were sequenced by immunoSEQ multiplex PCR, and TCRdb holds only the in-frame ones, with some missing. The sample has roughly 120,000 clones; over 75% are singletons. The source was CD4+ or CD8+ T cells sorted from blood, collected in a trial of the OX40 agonist ivuxolimab. Receptor source: an adult with an advanced solid tumor such as melanoma, head and neck, liver or kidney cancer. Both conserved end residues are part of each CDR3. A D gene is named only where the DNA matches it firmly. The size of a clone is reported for some rows only, either as once, few or many, or as a class for expanded clones.

cdr3_aa | cdr3_nt | j_call | v_call | d_call | cdr3_length | clone_size
CASSASGAETSNYNEQFF | TGTGCCAGCAGCGCATCGGGGGCGGAAACTTCCAACTACAATGAGCAGTTCTTC | TRBJ2-1 | TRBV11-3 | - | 18 | -
CATTYGLRAVTEAFF | TGTGCCACCACTTATGGACTGCGGGCTGTCACTGAAGCTTTCTTT | TRBJ1-1 | TRBV6-4 | - | 15 | -
CASSRGRGTYEKLFF | TGTGCCAGCAGCCGTGGGAGAGGGACGTATGAAAAACTGTTTTTT | TRBJ1-4 | TRBV6-5 | - | 15 | -
CASSLSSLSNQPQHF | TGTGCCAGCAGTTTATCGTCTTTAAGCAATCAGCCCCAGCATTTT | TRBJ1-5 | TRBV27 | - | 15 | -
CASSQDQGKGYGYTF | TGCGCCAGCAGCCAAGATCAGGGTAAGGGCTATGGCTACACCTTC | TRBJ1-2 | TRBV4-3 | - | 15 | -
CASSPPAGQGNEQYF | TGTGCCAGCTCACCACCCGCCGGGCAGGGGAACGAGCAGTACTTC | TRBJ2-7 | TRBV18 | - | 15 | few
CASSESAALNTGELFF | TGCGCCAGCAGTGAGAGCGCAGCATTAAACACCGGGGAGCTGTTTTTT | TRBJ2-2 | TRBV10-2 | - | 16 | -
CASSYSGGQGKLFF | TGTGCCAGCAGTTACTCGGGGGGACAGGGAAAACTGTTTTTT | TRBJ1-4 | TRBV6-5 | TRBD1 | 14 | -
CASSSDRGRAGANVLTF | TGTGCCAGCAGCTCTGACAGGGGGCGGGCCGGGGCCAACGTCCTGACTTTC | TRBJ2-6 | TRBV7-2 | TRBD1 | 17 | few
CASSYSSSGYEQYF | TGTGCCAGCAGTTACTCGTCTTCCGGGTACGAGCAGTACTTC | TRBJ2-7 | TRBV6-6 | - | 14 | -
CASSYGLSSGNTIYF | TGTGCCAGCAGTTACGGCTTAAGCTCTGGAAACACCATATATTTT | TRBJ1-3 | TRBV6-5 | - | 15 | -
CASSQDWARAGGTGELFF | TGTGCCAGCAGCCAAGACTGGGCCCGCGCGGGCGGCACCGGGGAGCTGTTTTTT | TRBJ2-2 | TRBV4-2 | - | 18 | -
CASSLSTRQGRVYGYTF | TGTGCCAGCAGTTTATCTACGAGACAGGGTAGGGTCTATGGCTACACCTTC | TRBJ1-2 | TRBV27 | TRBD1 | 17 | -
CASSYSSFGKNTEAFF | TGTGCCAGCAGTTACTCGAGTTTCGGCAAGAACACTGAAGCTTTCTTT | TRBJ1-1 | TRBV6-5 | - | 16 | -
CAWSDGARKTQYF | TGTGCCTGGAGTGATGGGGCTAGAAAGACCCAGTACTTC | TRBJ2-5 | TRBV30 | - | 13 | -
CASSPAYNTEAFF | TGTGCCAGCTCACCAGCTTACAACACTGAAGCTTTCTTT | TRBJ1-1 | TRBV18 | - | 13 | -
CASSQGRGGAGDTQYF | TGCGCCAGCAGCCAAGGACGCGGGGGGGCGGGAGATACGCAGTATTTT | TRBJ2-3 | TRBV4-1 | TRBD2 | 16 | -
CASSVAGAGVSYGYTF | TGTGCCAGCAGCGTAGCTGGGGCAGGGGTTAGCTATGGCTACACCTTC | TRBJ1-2 | TRBV9 | - | 16 | -
CASSIPGDNQPQHF | TGTGCCAGCAGTATACCAGGGGACAATCAGCCCCAGCATTTT | TRBJ1-5 | TRBV28 | - | 14 | -
CASSVGLAGAPYNEQFF | TGTGCCAGCAGCGTAGGGCTAGCGGGGGCCCCTTACAATGAGCAGTTCTTC | TRBJ2-1 | TRBV9 | TRBD2 | 17 | once
CASSPHGGRLNEQYF | TGTGCCAGCAGCCCGCACGGGGGACGGCTGAACGAGCAGTACTTC | TRBJ2-7 | TRBV7-2 | - | 15 | once
CASSFMQGWSYEQYF | TGTGCCAGCAGCTTCATGCAGGGGTGGTCCTACGAGCAGTACTTC | TRBJ2-7 | TRBV5-5 | - | 15 | once
CASSMDRNNSPLHF | TGTGCCAGCAGCATGGACAGAAATAATTCACCCCTCCACTTT | TRBJ1-6 | TRBV7-2 | - | 14 | once
CASSLAVSSNEQFF | TGTGCCAGCAGCTTAGCAGTCAGTTCTAATGAGCAGTTCTTC | TRBJ2-1 | TRBV7-2 | - | 14 | -
CASSLYGDRVETQYF | TGCGCCAGCAGCCTATATGGGGACAGGGTGGAGACCCAGTACTTC | TRBJ2-5 | TRBV4-1 | TRBD1 | 15 | -
CASSPQGTGRNTEAFF | TGTGCCAGCAGCCCTCAGGGTACAGGTCGGAACACTGAAGCTTTCTTT | TRBJ1-1 | TRBV25-1 | - | 16 | once
CASNSDRAHQPQHF | TGTGCCAGCAATTCGGACAGGGCCCATCAGCCCCAGCATTTT | TRBJ1-5 | TRBV6-1 | TRBD1 | 14 | -
CASSSTGNTGELFF | TGTGCCAGCAGCTCGACAGGGAACACCGGGGAGCTGTTTTTT | TRBJ2-2 | TRBV9 | - | 14 | -
CASSLDRAGAYSTDTQYF | TGTGCCAGCAGCTTAGACAGGGCGGGGGCGTATAGCACAGATACGCAGTATTTT | TRBJ2-3 | TRBV7-2 | - | 18 | -
CAWKTGPEAFF | TGTGCCTGGAAGACCGGACCCGAAGCTTTCTTT | TRBJ1-1 | TRBV30 | - | 11 | -
CASSWPLLGRSGYTF | TGTGCCAGCAGTTGGCCGCTCCTAGGCAGGTCAGGCTACACCTTC | TRBJ1-2 | TRBV28 | - | 15 | -
CASSPRDRARNEQFF | TGTGCCAGCTCCCCCCGGGACAGGGCACGCAATGAGCAGTTCTTC | TRBJ2-1 | TRBV18 | TRBD1 | 15 | -
CASSSGTGVHNEQFF | TGTGCCAGTAGTTCCGGGACAGGCGTCCACAATGAGCAGTTCTTC | TRBJ2-1 | TRBV19 | TRBD1 | 15 | once
CASSLVPGANEQYF | TGCGCCAGCAGCTTGGTACCGGGGGCCAACGAGCAGTACTTC | TRBJ2-7 | TRBV5-1 | - | 14 | -
CASSLVFEQYF | TGTGCCAGCAGCTTAGTCTTCGAGCAGTACTTC | TRBJ2-7 | TRBV7-2 | - | 11 | -
CASSLGRLAGGRLGGNEQFF | TGTGCCAGCAGCTTAGGGAGACTAGCGGGGGGTCGCTTAGGAGGCAATGAGCAGTTCTTC | TRBJ2-1 | TRBV7-6 | TRBD2 | 20 | few
CASSPRRIAGELFF | TGTGCCAGCAGTCCCCGACGGATAGCCGGGGAGCTGTTTTTT | TRBJ2-2 | TRBV6-5 | - | 14 | once
CASSHGLAGARQETQYF | TGTGCCAGCAGCCACGGACTAGCGGGGGCTCGACAAGAGACCCAGTACTTC | TRBJ2-5 | TRBV5-8 | TRBD2 | 17 | once
CASSSGTGVTDTQYF | TGTGCCAGCAGTTCCGGGACAGGGGTAACAGATACGCAGTATTTT | TRBJ2-3 | TRBV2 | TRBD1 | 15 | -
CASGKKNYGYTF | TGTGCCAGCGGGAAGAAAAACTATGGCTACACCTTC | TRBJ1-2 | TRBV28 | - | 12 | -
CAISVRDRGTGELFF | TGTGCCATCAGTGTCCGTGACAGGGGTACCGGGGAGCTGTTTTTT | TRBJ2-2 | TRBV10-3 | TRBD1 | 15 | -
CASSPSLHTEAFF | TGCGCCAGCAGCCCCTCGTTGCACACTGAAGCTTTCTTT | TRBJ1-1 | TRBV4-3 | - | 13 | few
CASSLAGNTGEQYF | TGTGCCAGCAGCTTAGCAGGGAATACGGGAGAGCAGTACTTC | TRBJ2-7 | TRBV7-2 | - | 14 | -
CAISESRGNGYTF | TGTGCCATCAGTGAGTCGAGGGGGAATGGCTACACCTTC | TRBJ1-2 | TRBV10-3 | - | 13 | once
CASSQDRGSTQYF | TGCGCCAGCAGCCAAGATCGGGGTTCCACGCAGTATTTT | TRBJ2-3 | TRBV4-3 | - | 13 | -
CASSLLTGGSTDTQYF | TGTGCCAGCAGCTTACTGACAGGGGGATCCACAGATACGCAGTATTTT | TRBJ2-3 | TRBV13 | TRBD1 | 16 | -
CASSAGFRDEQFF | TGTGCTAGCAGCGCGGGATTTAGGGATGAGCAGTTCTTC | TRBJ2-1 | TRBV7-7 | - | 13 | -
CASSPGTQHRETQYF | TGTGCCAGCAGCCCCGGGACACAACATCGGGAGACCCAGTACTTC | TRBJ2-5 | TRBV7-9 | - | 15 | -
CASSAGRSGETQYF | TGTGCCAGCAGCGCGGGGCGATCAGGCGAGACCCAGTACTTC | TRBJ2-5 | TRBV7-2 | - | 14 | once
CASSLVVLAGAPSTDTQYF | TGTGCCAGCAGCTTAGTTGTTCTAGCGGGGGCCCCTAGCACAGATACGCAGTATTTT | TRBJ2-3 | TRBV11-3 | TRBD2 | 19 | -
CASSLEKNPSGNTIYF | TGTGCCAGCAGTTTAGAAAAGAATCCCTCTGGAAACACCATATATTTT | TRBJ1-3 | TRBV6-5 | - | 16 | -
CAWSVSRNTGELFF | TGTGCCTGGAGTGTAAGCCGGAACACCGGGGAGCTGTTTTTT | TRBJ2-2 | TRBV30 | - | 14 | -
CASSATGTEQYF | TGTGCCAGCAGTGCTACAGGGACCGAGCAGTACTTC | TRBJ2-7 | TRBV2 | - | 12 | -
CASSSGTDGYTF | TGTGCCAGCAGCTCAGGGACAGATGGCTACACCTTC | TRBJ1-2 | TRBV6-6 | TRBD1 | 12 | -
CASSPYGNTIYF | TGTGCCAGCAGCCCATATGGAAACACCATATATTTT | TRBJ1-3 | TRBV7-2 | - | 12 | -
CAISPSGLLYGYTF | TGTGCCATCAGCCCTTCAGGGCTACTTTATGGCTACACCTTC | TRBJ1-2 | TRBV10-3 | - | 14 | -
CASMGPGQETQYF | TGTGCCAGCATGGGGCCCGGTCAAGAGACCCAGTACTTC | TRBJ2-5 | TRBV28 | - | 13 | -
CASSTWGQGGEQFF | TGTGCCAGCAGCACCTGGGGACAGGGAGGTGAGCAGTTCTTC | TRBJ2-1 | TRBV7-9 | TRBD1 | 14 | -
CARQGGGEQYF | TGTGCCAGACAGGGAGGCGGCGAGCAGTACTTC | TRBJ2-7 | TRBV2 | - | 11 | -